These T cell receptor beta chains were read from a single sample in a study of OX40 agonist ivuxolimab in advanced cancers. Sequenced by immunoSEQ multiplex PCR; TCRdb stores in-frame clones only, minus some. The data contain some 85,000 clones, about 89% of them singletons. This specimen consisted of CD4+ or CD8+ T cells sorted from blood, obtained in a trial of the OX40 agonist ivuxolimab. The receptors shown here come from an adult with an advanced solid tumor such as melanoma, head and neck, liver or kidney cancer. CDR3s include the opening cysteine and the closing phenylalanine or tryptophan. The order of the fields is V gene, D gene, J gene, clone size, CDR3 DNA, CDR3 protein. A D gene is named only where the DNA matches it firmly. Clone size is shown for a subset of rows, as once, few, many or a class of expanded clone.

V gene: TRBV10-3
D gene: TRBD1
J gene: TRBJ1-1
clone size: NA
CDR3 DNA: TGTGCCATCAGGGTGACAGGGGAGGCCACTGAAGCTTTCTTT
CDR3 protein: CAIRVTGEATEAFF

V gene: TRBV7-9
D gene: NA
J gene: TRBJ2-2
clone size: NA
CDR3 DNA: TGTGCCAGCAGCCCATCAGGGCCGGTCGGGGAGCTGTTTTTT
CDR3 protein: CASSPSGPVGELFF

V gene: TRBV7-2
D gene: TRBD1
J gene: TRBJ2-7
clone size: NA
CDR3 DNA: TGTGCCAGCAGCTTTGGGACAGCTTCTTACGAGCAGTACTTC
CDR3 protein: CASSFGTASYEQYF

V gene: TRBV7-2
D gene: NA
J gene: TRBJ1-5
clone size: NA
CDR3 DNA: TGTGCCAGCAGCCCAACGGGGGGGAGCAATCAGCCCCAGCATTTT
CDR3 protein: CASSPTGGSNQPQHF

V gene: TRBV9
D gene: NA
J gene: TRBJ2-2
clone size: NA
CDR3 DNA: TGTGCCAGCAGCCCCCGTAGCCTTAACACCGGGGAGCTGTTTTTT
CDR3 protein: CASSPRSLNTGELFF

V gene: TRBV5-1
D gene: NA
J gene: TRBJ2-3
clone size: NA
CDR3 DNA: TGCGCCTGCCGGGACGCCGAGGGGCCCACAGATACGCAGTATTTT
CDR3 protein: CACRDAEGPTDTQYF

V gene: TRBV4-3
D gene: NA
J gene: TRBJ2-1
clone size: NA
CDR3 DNA: TGCGCCAGCAGCCACGCCTTTGGGGGGATGGACAATGAGCAGTTCTTC
CDR3 protein: CASSHAFGGMDNEQFF

V gene: TRBV27
D gene: NA
J gene: TRBJ2-5
clone size: NA
CDR3 DNA: TGTGCCAGCTTAGAGACCCAGTACTTC
CDR3 protein: CASLETQYF

V gene: TRBV19
D gene: TRBD1
J gene: TRBJ2-7
clone size: NA
CDR3 DNA: TGTGCCAGTAGTACCGGGACAGGGGTTTACGAGCAGTACTTC
CDR3 protein: CASSTGTGVYEQYF

V gene: TRBV18
D gene: NA
J gene: TRBJ2-6
clone size: NA
CDR3 DNA: TGTGCCAGCCGACCCCCAGGCTCTGGGGCCAACGTCCTGACTTTC
CDR3 protein: CASRPPGSGANVLTF

V gene: TRBV19
D gene: NA
J gene: TRBJ2-1
clone size: NA
CDR3 DNA: TGTGCCAGTAGTACCCCATGGCAGGGCTACAATGAGCAGTTCTTC
CDR3 protein: CASSTPWQGYNEQFF

V gene: TRBV7-3
D gene: TRBD1
J gene: TRBJ1-2
clone size: NA
CDR3 DNA: TGTGCCAGCAGCCTCGACAGGGAGGCTGGCTACACCTTC
CDR3 protein: CASSLDREAGYTF

V gene: TRBV28
D gene: NA
J gene: TRBJ2-5
clone size: NA
CDR3 DNA: TGTGCCAGCAGTGGGGGGGGGCAGGAGACCCAGTACTTC
CDR3 protein: CASSGGGQETQYF

V gene: TRBV2
D gene: NA
J gene: TRBJ2-5
clone size: NA
CDR3 DNA: TGTGCCAGCAGTGTATGGCAGGGCGAGACCCAGTACTTC
CDR3 protein: CASSVWQGETQYF

V gene: TRBV6-1
D gene: TRBD2
J gene: TRBJ2-3
clone size: NA
CDR3 DNA: TGTGCCAGCAGTCGGCCTAGCGGGAGGGCGGATACGCAGTATTTT
CDR3 protein: CASSRPSGRADTQYF

V gene: TRBV9
D gene: NA
J gene: TRBJ1-4
clone size: NA
CDR3 DNA: TGTGCCAGCAGCTTCGGGGCAGGAGGGTATGAAAAACTGTTTTTT
CDR3 protein: CASSFGAGGYEKLFF

V gene: TRBV5-1
D gene: TRBD1
J gene: TRBJ1-2
clone size: NA
CDR3 DNA: TGCGCCAGCAGCTCCGGACAGGGAGAAGGCTACACCTTC
CDR3 protein: CASSSGQGEGYTF

V gene: TRBV7-3
D gene: NA
J gene: TRBJ2-1
clone size: NA
CDR3 DNA: TGTGCCAGCAGCTTATCGGGACTTATTTCCTACAATGAGCAGTTCTTC
CDR3 protein: CASSLSGLISYNEQFF

V gene: TRBV19
D gene: TRBD1
J gene: TRBJ1-1
clone size: NA
CDR3 DNA: TGTGCCAGTAGTCTCGAGAGTGGACAGGGGGACACTGAAGCTTTCTTT
CDR3 protein: CASSLESGQGDTEAFF

V gene: TRBV6-4
D gene: NA
J gene: TRBJ1-2
clone size: once
CDR3 DNA: TGTGCCAGCAGTGACTCTCGACAGGCTGGCGGCTACACCTTC
CDR3 protein: CASSDSRQAGGYTF

V gene: TRBV6-6
D gene: TRBD1
J gene: TRBJ2-7
clone size: NA
CDR3 DNA: TGTGCCAGCAGTTACGACAGGGCCTACGAGCAGTACTTC
CDR3 protein: CASSYDRAYEQYF

V gene: TRBV5-1
D gene: NA
J gene: TRBJ2-5
clone size: NA
CDR3 DNA: TGCGCCAGCAGCGTCAAAGAGACCCAGTACTTC
CDR3 protein: CASSVKETQYF

V gene: TRBV6-5
D gene: TRBD1
J gene: TRBJ2-3
clone size: few
CDR3 DNA: TGTGCCAGCAGCTACAGGGGGCGGGAAGATACGCAGTATTTT
CDR3 protein: CASSYRGREDTQYF

V gene: TRBV19
D gene: NA
J gene: TRBJ1-1
clone size: NA
CDR3 DNA: TGTGCCAGTTTTTCGGTCCGCACTGAAGCTTTCTTT
CDR3 protein: CASFSVRTEAFF

V gene: TRBV9
D gene: TRBD2
J gene: TRBJ2-3
clone size: NA
CDR3 DNA: TGTGCCAGCAGCGAGCGGGAGTCATTAGATACGCAGTATTTT
CDR3 protein: CASSERESLDTQYF

V gene: TRBV18
D gene: TRBD2
J gene: TRBJ2-7
clone size: once
CDR3 DNA: TGTGCCAGCTCACCACCTACTCTGGGGACTAGCGGTGAGCAGTACTTC
CDR3 protein: CASSPPTLGTSGEQYF

V gene: TRBV11-2
D gene: NA
J gene: TRBJ2-7
clone size: NA
CDR3 DNA: TGTGCCAGCAGCTTAGGCCCTTTGTGGGTAGCCTCCTACGAGCAGTACTTC
CDR3 protein: CASSLGPLWVASYEQYF

V gene: TRBV5-6
D gene: NA
J gene: TRBJ2-3
clone size: NA
CDR3 DNA: TGTGCCAGCAGCTCCGGTACTACAGATACGCAGTATTTT
CDR3 protein: CASSSGTTDTQYF

V gene: TRBV5-4
D gene: TRBD1
J gene: TRBJ2-5
clone size: once
CDR3 DNA: TGTGCCAGCAGCCGTCCGGGACAGGGCGGGGAGACCCAGTACTTC
CDR3 protein: CASSRPGQGGETQYF

V gene: TRBV27
D gene: NA
J gene: TRBJ1-2
clone size: NA
CDR3 DNA: TGTGCCAGCAGTTTAGCCCCCGTAGTAGGGGCTGATGGCTACACCTTC
CDR3 protein: CASSLAPVVGADGYTF

V gene: TRBV5-1
D gene: TRBD2
J gene: TRBJ2-2
clone size: NA
CDR3 DNA: TGCGCCAGCAGGGACCTAGCGGCAACCGGGGAGCTGTTTTTT
CDR3 protein: CASRDLAATGELFF

V gene: TRBV7-9
D gene: TRBD1
J gene: TRBJ1-1
clone size: NA
CDR3 DNA: TGTGCCAGCAGCCGAAACAGGGGAACTGAAGCTTTCTTT
CDR3 protein: CASSRNRGTEAFF

V gene: TRBV7-2
D gene: NA
J gene: TRBJ1-5
clone size: NA
CDR3 DNA: TGTGCCAGCAGCTCCTGGACCGATCAGCCCCAGCATTTT
CDR3 protein: CASSSWTDQPQHF

V gene: TRBV19
D gene: NA
J gene: TRBJ1-5
clone size: NA
CDR3 DNA: TGTGCCAGTAGTATAGAATACGGGCGGCAGCCCCAGCATTTT
CDR3 protein: CASSIEYGRQPQHF

V gene: TRBV28
D gene: NA
J gene: TRBJ2-5
clone size: NA
CDR3 DNA: TGTGCCAGCAGTCCAAGGGCGGAGACCCAGTACTTC
CDR3 protein: CASSPRAETQYF

V gene: TRBV5-1
D gene: NA
J gene: TRBJ2-4
clone size: NA
CDR3 DNA: TGCGCCAGCAGCCCCCTCATCGGGGGAGCCAAAAACATTCAGTACTTC
CDR3 protein: CASSPLIGGAKNIQYF

V gene: TRBV6-6
D gene: TRBD2
J gene: TRBJ2-3
clone size: NA
CDR3 DNA: TGTGCCAGCAGCTTCCTAAGCGGGAGGGCCGGAGATACGCAGTATTTT
CDR3 protein: CASSFLSGRAGDTQYF

V gene: TRBV29-1
D gene: TRBD2
J gene: TRBJ2-7
clone size: NA
CDR3 DNA: TGCAGCGTTAAGATAGCGGGAGGGGGCGAGCAGTACTTC
CDR3 protein: CSVKIAGGGEQYF

V gene: TRBV4-2
D gene: NA
J gene: TRBJ2-5
clone size: NA
CDR3 DNA: TGTGCCAGCAGCCCTAACCTGGGCAGGAATCAAGAGACCCAGTACTTC
CDR3 protein: CASSPNLGRNQETQYF

V gene: TRBV27
D gene: NA
J gene: TRBJ2-2
clone size: NA
CDR3 DNA: TGTGCCAGCGGGCCGTGGACCGGGGAGCTGTTTTTT
CDR3 protein: CASGPWTGELFF

V gene: TRBV18
D gene: NA
J gene: TRBJ1-1
clone size: NA
CDR3 DNA: TGTGCCAGCTCACCAGAGCCATTGAACACTGAAGCTTTCTTT
CDR3 protein: CASSPEPLNTEAFF